This section outlines one TCR beta chain sequence together with its context. MiXCR was run by TCRdb on the 5' RACE reads, yielding one entry per CDR3 protein. The sample carries approximately 1.8 million distinct CDR3 sequences, around 33% recorded once. Germline V gives CDR1 DFQATT, CDR2 SNEGSKA (reference sequence). This CDR3 is built from 13 residues. The trim removed 5 bases at V and 7 bases at J, leaving 11 bases unmatched. This specimen belongs to a study of identical twins. The chain has TRBV20-1 and TRBJ2-7; 7 bases match TRBD2. Input material: cord blood. The source is a newborn girl in good health. The CDR3, as DNA: TGCAGTGCTCAAGCGGGGCGCTACAATGAGCAGTACTTC. Translating it yields CSAQAGRYNEQYF.